This T cell receptor (beta chain) was recovered during a study of shared clonotypes between healthy human individuals. General study results and limits: The study found lower generation probabilities in non-shared clonotypes than in those shared by all four donors. Generally, naive subsets came out with larger estimated richness than memory subsets.

The assay was immunoSEQ multiplex PCR, and TCRdb's table has in-frame clones only and misses some. The sample gives about 2.5 million clones, around 93% of which show up once; about 0.36% is in the top ten. The CDR3 is 13 residues long. CDR1 and CDR2 from the germline V gene are SGHRS and YFSETQ. V lost 4 bases and J lost 6; bases outside the gene matches: 3. To note about this clone: Its antigen is as yet unknown.

The receptor was derived from a man between 18 and 35 years old in good health. Some clones in this sample may be carry-over from other donors' samples. The sample taken for sequencing was naive CD4+ T cells from PBMCs. Subset in this sample: CD45RA+ positively selected. The rearrangement links TRBV5-1 to TRBJ2-7, with 11 positions matching TRBD2. The CDR3 sequence: CASSEGLAGEQYF. CDR3 DNA: TGCGCCAGCAGCGAAGGACTAGCGGGCGAGCAGTACTTC.